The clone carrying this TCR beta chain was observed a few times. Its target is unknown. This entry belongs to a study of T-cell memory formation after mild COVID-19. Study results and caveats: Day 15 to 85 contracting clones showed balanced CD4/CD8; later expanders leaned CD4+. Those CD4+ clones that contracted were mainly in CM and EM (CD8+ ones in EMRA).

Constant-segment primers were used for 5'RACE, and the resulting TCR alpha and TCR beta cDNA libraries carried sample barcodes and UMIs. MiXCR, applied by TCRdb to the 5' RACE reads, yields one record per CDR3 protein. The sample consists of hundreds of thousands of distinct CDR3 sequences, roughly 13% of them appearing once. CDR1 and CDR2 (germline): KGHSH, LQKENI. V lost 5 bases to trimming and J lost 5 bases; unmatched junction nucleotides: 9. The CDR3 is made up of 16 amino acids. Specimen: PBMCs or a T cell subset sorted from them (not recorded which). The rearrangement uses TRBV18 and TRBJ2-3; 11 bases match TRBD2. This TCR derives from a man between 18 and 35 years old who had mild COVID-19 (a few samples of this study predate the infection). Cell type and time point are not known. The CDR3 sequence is CASSRLLAGVGDTQYF. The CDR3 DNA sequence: TGTGCCAGCTCAAGATTACTAGCGGGGGTCGGAGATACGCAGTATTTT. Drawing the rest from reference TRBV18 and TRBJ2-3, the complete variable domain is NAGVMQNPRHLVRRRGQEARLRCSPMKGHSHVYWYRQLPEEGLKFMVYLQKENIIDESGMPKERFSAEFPKEGPSILRIQQVVRGDSAAYFCASSRLLAGVGDTQYFGPGTRLTVL.